Below are 29 T cell receptor beta chains sequenced from a single sample in a study of post-analysis software for immune sequencing data. General study points: The study found TRBV5-6, TRBV5-1 and TRBV20-1 among a handful of TRBV segments more frequent in patients than controls.

The authors incorporated unique molecular identifiers into the TCR beta cDNA libraries. TCRdb reanalysed the PCR reads using MiXCR and keeps one entry per CDR3 protein. The sample has a few hundred thousand distinct CDR3 sequences, around a third seen once. No antigen is known for these receptors. What was sequenced was blood. The receptors stem from a girl aged 5-17 years with multiple sclerosis.

The chain joins TRBV10-1 to TRBJ2-3; 10 bases fit TRBD2. This CDR3 spans 15 amino acids. The germline gives CDR1 WNHNN, CDR2 SYGVQD (reference sequence). V was pared by 8 bases and J by 3 bases, with 8 bases of the junction left unmatched. The CDR3 DNA reads as TGCGCCAGCGCCTCCGCTAGCGGGGGAACAGATACGCAGTATTTT. Translating gives CASASASGGTDTQYF.

The rearrangement joins TRBV20-1 to TRBJ1-2; D gene ambiguous. The length of the CDR3 is 15 residues. CDR1 and CDR2 (germline): DFQATT, SNEGSKA (reference sequence). V shed 0 bases and J shed 4 bases, with 15 bases lying between them. In DNA, the CDR3 is TGCAGTGCTAGAGATAGATCTGGCAGCCTCTATGGCTACACCTTC. This encodes CSARDRSGSLYGYTF.

The chain joins TRBV7-2 to TRBJ1-6, with D possibly matching TRBD1 (5 bases). Trimming cost V 0 bases and J 4 bases, with 7 bases left between them. Germline values: CDR1 SGHTA, CDR2 FQGNSA. The CDR3 runs 15 residues. CDR3 region: CASSLAREYNSPLHF. The CDR3 coding sequence is TGTGCCAGCAGCTTAGCCAGGGAGTATAATTCACCCCTCCACTTT.

The V call is TRBV7-3, the J call TRBJ2-7; 8 bases map to TRBD2. Trimming removed 2 bases from V and 3 bases from J; junction bases left unmatched: 6. CDR1 and CDR2 from the germline V gene are SGHTA and FQGTGA. The CDR3 contains 15 residues. Written as DNA, the CDR3 is TGTGCCAGCAGCTTAGGCGGGGGGACCCTCTACGAGCAGTACTTC. Encoded protein: CASSLGGGTLYEQYF.

The CDR3 region is CSARGLTGRYDEQYF. The CDR3 DNA reads as TGCAGTGCTAGGGGGCTGACAGGGAGGTACGACGAGCAGTACTTC. The V gene is TRBV20-1, the J gene TRBJ2-7; D may be TRBD1 (7 bases). V was shortened by 3 bases and J by 5 bases, with 20 bases between the two germline ends. The germline V gene has CDR1 DFQATT and CDR2 SNEGSKA (reference sequence). The CDR3 has 15 residues.

The DNA of the CDR3 is TGCGCCAGCAGCTTGCAGGGTTTAGACACAGATACGCAGTATTTT. Translating gives CASSLQGLDTDTQYF. The chain is built from TRBV5-1 and TRBJ2-3; possible D gene TRBD1, 5 bases. V lost 1 base, J lost 2 bases, and 11 bases lay in between. Germline CDR1 and CDR2: SGHRS and YFSETQ. The CDR3 sequence is 15 residues long.

This clonotype was observed a single time. The chain joins TRBV20-1 to TRBJ1-1, with 7 bases fitting TRBD1. Germline V gene data show CDR1 as DFQATT and CDR2 as SNEGSKA (reference sequence). The V gene end was trimmed by 7 bases and the J gene end by 2 bases; junction bases not matched to a gene: 4. CDR3 size: 12 residues. The CDR3 region is CSGGQLNTEAFF. Written as DNA, the CDR3 is TGCAGTGGGGGACAGCTTAACACTGAAGCTTTCTTT.

The rearrangement links TRBV4-2 to TRBJ2-3; 7 bases align to TRBD2. Germline V gene sequence: CDR1 LGHNA, CDR2 YNFKEQ. Trimming cost V 1 base and J 1 base; bases outside gene matches: 8. The CDR3 runs to 17 residues. The chain's CDR3 is CASSQGIGTSGTDTQYF. The CDR3 bases are TGTGCCAGCAGCCAAGGAATTGGTACTAGCGGCACAGATACGCAGTATTTT.

The chain recombines TRBV5-1 with TRBJ2-7; 9 positions match TRBD1. V trimming: 4 bases; J trimming: 3 bases; junction bases outside the gene matches: 5. Germline V CDR1 and CDR2: SGHRS, YFSETQ. There are 14 residues in the CDR3. CDR3 sequence: CASSGGTGRYEQYF. In DNA form, the CDR3 reads TGCGCCAGCAGCGGAGGGACAGGGCGCTACGAGCAGTACTTC.

The genes are TRBV5-1 and TRBJ2-5; maybe TRBD2 (5 bases). CDR1 SGHRS and CDR2 YFSETQ come from the germline V gene. Trimming removed 0 bases from V and 11 bases from J, with 17 bases in between. The CDR3 runs 14 residues. The CDR3: CASSLARTARGQYF. The CDR3 nucleotides are TGCGCCAGCAGCTTGGCCCGAACAGCCCGCGGGCAGTACTTC.

A few counts support this clonotype. V is TRBV4-3 and J is TRBJ2-3, with D perhaps TRBD2 (6 bases). Per germline, CDR1 LGHNA and CDR2 YSLEER. The CDR3 is 15 amino acids. The V gene lost 0 bases and the J gene lost 4 bases, with 11 bases spanning the gap. CDR3 DNA: TGCGCCAGCAGCCAAGAAGGAGGGGTGTCAGATACGCAGTATTTT. This gives the protein CASSQEGGVSDTQYF.

V and J are TRBV4-1 and TRBJ1-5; 9 bases are shared with TRBD1. There are 17 residues in the CDR3. V was pared by 1 base and J by 3 bases, with 7 bases of the junction left unmatched. CDR1 is MGHRA, CDR2 YSYEKL, per germline. DNA for the CDR3: TGCGCCAGCAGCCAAGTCTTGGGACAGGGAATCAATCAGCCCCAGCATTTT. Its protein is CASSQVLGQGINQPQHF.

J is TRBJ1-4 and V is TRBV5-1, with D perhaps matching TRBD1 (5 bases). This CDR3 region has 13 residues. Germline V lookup: CDR1 SGHRS, CDR2 YFSETQ. V was shortened by 4 bases and J by 8 bases, with 12 bases between the two germline ends. Here the CDR3 DNA reads TGCGCCAGCAGCGCCGGGACGGGCGAAAAACTGTTTTTT. Amino acids: CASSAGTGEKLFF.

The rearrangement links TRBV7-9 to TRBJ2-7; 9 bases match TRBD1. Germline V gene data show CDR1 as SEHNR and CDR2 as FQNEAQ (reference sequence). CDR3 size: 15 residues. Trimming removed 3 bases from V and 5 bases from J; junction bases left unmatched: 8. This chain's CDR3 is CASSLTGTGYHEQYF. The CDR3 DNA reads as TGTGCCAGCAGCTTGACCGGGACAGGGTACCACGAGCAGTACTTC.

The table lists this clonotype with many counts. The gene calls are TRBV5-1 and TRBJ2-1, with 7 bases lining up with TRBD1. The CDR3 loop spans 13 amino acids. The germline V gene encodes CDR1 SGHRS and CDR2 YFSETQ. The V and J ends lost 0 bases and 9 bases, in that order; junction bases with no gene match: 3. The CDR3 spells CASSLGQGIEQFF. In DNA, the CDR3 is TGCGCCAGCAGCTTGGGACAGGGCATTGAGCAGTTCTTC. Complete variable domain (other parts from reference TRBV5-1 and TRBJ2-1): KAGVTQTPRYLIKTRGQQVTLSCSPISGHRSVSWYQQTPGQGLQFLFEYFSETQRNKGNFPGRFSGRQFSNSRSEMNVSTLELGDSALYLCASSLGQGIEQFFGPGTRLTVL.

This clonotype has more than one count but fewer than ten. The gene calls are TRBV5-1 and TRBJ2-7, with TRBD2 matching 8 bases. There are 18 residues in the CDR3. The trim removed 0 bases at V and 2 bases at J, leaving 13 bases unmatched. Germline V gene lookup returns CDR1 SGHRS and CDR2 YFSETQ. CDR3 protein: CASSLVVKRSGGPYEQYF. The CDR3 region has the DNA TGCGCCAGCAGCTTGGTGGTCAAGAGGAGCGGGGGCCCCTACGAGCAGTACTTC.

The chain joins TRBV19 to TRBJ2-1, with D tentatively TRBD2 (7 bases). V was clipped by 5 bases and J by 7 bases, with 18 bases between them. The CDR3 spans 15 residues. Germline values: CDR1 LNHDA, CDR2 SQIVND (reference sequence). The CDR3 DNA reads TGTGCCAGTAGTCTAGTGGCGGGGGCGAGGAATGAGCAGTTCTTC. Translating gives CASSLVAGARNEQFF.

This clonotype occurred a few times. The chain couples TRBV7-3 to TRBJ1-5; no firm D call. Germline V gene sequence: CDR1 SGHTA, CDR2 FQGTGA. This CDR3 spans 13 amino acids. Trimming pared 2 bases from V and 5 bases from J, leaving 7 bases between. Here the CDR3 reads CASSLGPDQPQHF. In DNA, the CDR3 is TGTGCCAGCAGCTTAGGACCGGATCAGCCCCAGCATTTT.

This clonotype was seen only once. V is TRBV7-3 and J is TRBJ2-7; 8 bases are shared with TRBD2. This CDR3 is built from 15 residues. Losses at the gene ends were 1 base for V and 2 bases for J; bases not matched to a gene: 4. CDR1 SGHTA and CDR2 FQGTGA come from the germline V gene. CDR3 in DNA: TGTGCCAGCAGCTTAAAGAGCGGGGGCCCCTACGAGCAGTACTTC. This sequence encodes CASSLKSGGPYEQYF. Supplemented by reference TRBV7-3 and TRBJ2-7, the full variable domain reads GAGVSQTPSNKVTEKGKYVELRCDPISGHTALYWYRQSLGQGPEFLIYFQGTGAADDSGLPNDRFFAVRPEGSVSTLKIQRTERGDSAVYLCASSLKSGGPYEQYFGPGTRLTVT.

The chain recombines TRBV6-4 with TRBJ2-1; D gene ambiguous. The germline V gene has CDR1 MRHNA and CDR2 SNTAGT. This CDR3 has 13 amino acids. The V end was cut by 0 bases, the J end by 7 bases, with 7 bases between. CDR3: CASSDSERNEQFF. DNA for the CDR3: TGTGCCAGCAGTGACTCGGAACGGAATGAGCAGTTCTTC.

This clonotype was seen only a few times. The genes are TRBV20-1 and TRBJ2-5, with D perhaps matching TRBD1 or TRBD2 (6 bases each). Germline CDR1 DFQATT, CDR2 SNEGSKA (reference sequence). Trimming removed 6 bases at V and 5 bases at J, with 16 bases between. The CDR3 sequence is 13 residues long. CDR3 sequence (DNA): TGCAGTGCAGGCGAGGGGGGCGAGGAGACCCAGTACTTC. This sequence encodes CSAGEGGEETQYF.

This clonotype was seen a few times. V gene TRBV5-1 combines with J gene TRBJ2-7, with D possibly being TRBD1 (6 bases). Trimming removed 4 bases from V and 7 bases from J, with 18 bases in between. This CDR3 is 14 amino acids long. Looked up from germline, CDR1 is SGHRS and CDR2 is YFSETQ. CDR3: CASSANLQGLEQYF. CDR3 coding DNA: TGCGCCAGCAGCGCAAATCTACAGGGTCTGGAGCAGTACTTC.

There are a few counts of this clonotype. J is TRBJ2-7 and V is TRBV7-6, with 7 bases aligning to TRBD2. V lost 2 bases, J lost 2 bases, and 12 bases stayed unmatched. Germline V gives CDR1 SGHVS, CDR2 FNYEAQ. This CDR3 has 17 amino acids. The CDR3 region has the DNA TGTGCCAGCAGCTTAATGGTGGGGGGGGTTAAAGCCTACGAGCAGTACTTC. Translating gives CASSLMVGGVKAYEQYF.

Only a few counts were recorded for this clonotype. The genes are TRBV20-1 and TRBJ2-1; 8 bases are a match to TRBD2. The length of the CDR3 is 14 residues. CDR1 and CDR2 (germline): DFQATT, SNEGSKA (reference sequence). Trimming took 0 bases from V and 5 from J; bases not matched to a gene: 3. The CDR3 region has the DNA TGCAGTGCTAGAGAGTGGCGGGGGGACAATGAGCAGTTCTTC. Its protein product is CSAREWRGDNEQFF.

CDR3 nucleotides: TGTGCCAGCAGTTACTCTTGGGGTCGGGGCTACACCTTC. It encodes CASSYSWGRGYTF. V and J are TRBV6-5 and TRBJ1-2; D uncertain. Per the germline V gene, CDR1 is MNHEY and CDR2 is SVGAGI. The CDR3 length is 13 residues. Trimming removed 0 bases from V and 8 bases from J, with 10 bases in between.

The rearrangement links TRBV5-1 to TRBJ2-5, with 8 nucleotides matching TRBD1. Judging by the DNA end, TRBJ2-7 fits better; the J call may be wrong. The CDR3 runs to 14 residues. Per germline, CDR1 SGHRS and CDR2 YFSETQ. The CDR3 DNA is TGCGCCAGCAGCTTGAGGGACAGGCGACGCGAGCAGTACTTC. Translated: CASSLRDRRREQYF.

This clonotype was detected a few times. This chain connects TRBV20-1 to TRBJ1-1; D ambiguous. Trimming pared 5 bases from V and 0 bases from J, leaving 7 bases between. Germline V gene lookup returns CDR1 DFQATT and CDR2 SNEGSKA (reference sequence). The CDR3 is made up of 12 amino acids. The DNA of the CDR3 is TGCAGTGCTCGGACGGTGAACACTGAAGCTTTCTTT. This gives the protein CSARTVNTEAFF.

V gene TRBV7-9 combines with J gene TRBJ1-1, with D uncertain. CDR1 SEHNR and CDR2 FQNEAQ come from the germline V gene (reference sequence). V lost 4 bases to trimming and J lost 11 bases, with 14 bases between them. The CDR3 loop spans 12 amino acids. CDR3 coding DNA: TGTGCCAGCAGCTCTGCCGGGGAAGGGGCTTTCTTT. Protein: CASSSAGEGAFF.

This clonotype appeared once. V usage is TRBV7-9 and J usage is TRBJ2-6; D is perhaps TRBD1 (5 bases). The CDR3 sequence is 16 residues long. Germline CDR1 SEHNR, CDR2 FQNEAQ (reference sequence). Trimming took off 5 bases at V and 3 bases at J, with 14 bases between the two ends. In nucleotides, the CDR3 is TGTGCCAGCAGCGCGAGCAGGGTCGGTGGGGCCAACGTCCTGACTTTC. Translation gives CASSASRVGGANVLTF.